These 10 T cell receptor beta chains came from one sample sequenced in a study of post-analysis software for immune sequencing data. Unique molecular identifiers were built into the TCR beta cDNA libraries. TCRdb called the PCR reads again in MiXCR, with one record for every CDR3 protein. This sample has 750,000 to 950,000 distinct CDR3 sequences, with 40% to 55% found just once. These receptors are not linked to any known antigen. Study-level findings and limits: TRBV5-6, TRBV5-1 and TRBV20-1 were among roughly 5 TRBV segments more frequent in patients than controls.

The sequencing input was blood. The source is a girl between 5 and 17 years old with multiple sclerosis.

This clonotype was seen only a few times. J is TRBJ2-1 and V is TRBV29-1; TRBD2 aligns across 16 bases. With V trimmed by 0 bases and J by 1 base, 3 bases remained unmatched. Per the germline V gene, CDR1 is SQVTM and CDR2 is ANQGSEA. This CDR3 is built from 18 residues. CDR3 loop: CSVEEGGLAGGSYNEQFF. In DNA form, the CDR3 reads TGCAGCGTTGAAGAGGGGGGACTAGCGGGAGGGTCCTACAATGAGCAGTTCTTC.

This clonotype has just a few counts. The chain couples TRBV30 to TRBJ1-2; D gene unclear. Deletions cut 0 bases from V and 2 bases from J, with 10 bases between. This CDR3 has 14 amino acids. CDR1 GTSNPN and CDR2 SVGIG come from the germline V gene (reference sequence). The CDR3 region has the DNA TGTGCCTGGAGTGTACTTGGCAGGAACTATGGCTACACCTTC. Its protein product is CAWSVLGRNYGYTF.

The V gene is TRBV20-1, the J gene TRBJ2-1; a possible D gene is TRBD2 (5 bases). This CDR3 spans 13 amino acids. Germline values: CDR1 DFQATT, CDR2 SNEGSKA (reference sequence). Trimming took off 2 bases at V and 7 bases at J, with 12 bases between the two ends. The CDR3 DNA reads as TGCAGTGCTAGAACGGAGGTCTTGAATGAGCAGTTCTTC. Protein sequence: CSARTEVLNEQFF.

This clonotype was counted a single time. The V and J genes are TRBV15 and TRBJ2-1; D is possibly TRBD1 or TRBD2 (5 bases each). The J call may be in error: the DNA end matches TRBJ2-7 better. CDR1 is LNHNV, CDR2 YYDKDF, per germline (reference sequence). This CDR3 has 16 amino acids. The CDR3 loop is CATSRDLGTGYNEQYF. The CDR3 DNA reads TGTGCCACCAGCAGAGATTTAGGGACGGGTTACAATGAGCAGTACTTC.

Only a few counts were recorded for this clonotype. The J gene is TRBJ2-1, the V gene TRBV15; D is unclear. CDR1 and CDR2 (germline): LNHNV, YYDKDF (reference sequence). The CDR3 is made up of 11 amino acids. The germline V and J ends were trimmed by 1 base and 6 bases, with 1 base remaining between them. DNA of the CDR3: TGTGCCACCAGCAGAGCCAATGAGCAGTTCTTC. Its translation is CATSRANEQFF.

This clonotype showed up just a few times. This chain connects TRBV6-5 to TRBJ2-7, with D possibly being TRBD1 (6 bases). CDR3 size: 14 residues. CDR1 is MNHEY, CDR2 SVGAGI, per germline. Trimming pared 4 bases from V and 0 bases from J, leaving 10 bases between. CDR3 sequence reads: CASSLQGPSYEQYF. CDR3 DNA sequence: TGTGCCAGCAGTTTACAGGGTCCCTCCTACGAGCAGTACTTC.

About this clonotype itself: A much larger clone lies one base from this, so it may be a read error. V is TRBV7-2 and J is TRBJ2-6, with D hard to call. Deletions cut 4 bases from V and 0 bases from J, with 10 bases between. CDR1 and CDR2 (germline): SGHTA, FQGNSA. The length of the CDR3 is 16 residues. The CDR3 reads CASSSQPYSGANVLTF. The CDR3 DNA is TGTGCCAGCAGCTCACAACCCTACTCTGGGGCCAACGTCCTGACTTTC.

This sequence joins TRBV20-1 and TRBJ2-3, with TRBD2 as a possible D gene (6 bases). The CDR3 spans 17 residues. V gave up 0 bases and J gave up 4 bases, with 20 bases separating them. Germline CDR1 reads DFQATT; CDR2 reads SNEGSKA (reference sequence). The CDR3 sequence: CSARDPMGIASADTQYF. DNA for the CDR3: TGCAGTGCTAGAGATCCCATGGGAATAGCTAGCGCAGATACGCAGTATTTT.

This chain uses TRBV28 with TRBJ2-7; 10 bases fit TRBD2. Germline trimming cut 1 base from V and 0 bases from J; bases unmatched to any gene: 6. CDR3 length: 17 residues. CDR1 is MDHEN and CDR2 is SYDVKM in the germline V gene. CDR3 protein: CASSLFSASGSSYEQYF. The CDR3 DNA is TGTGCCAGCAGTTTATTCTCGGCTAGCGGGAGCTCCTACGAGCAGTACTTC.

The V and J genes are TRBV28 and TRBJ1-1, with 8 nucleotides matching TRBD1. The CDR3 length is 16 residues. The germline gives CDR1 MDHEN, CDR2 SYDVKM. With V trimmed by 2 bases and J by 4 bases, 9 bases remained unmatched. This CDR3 reads CASSLRTGRVSTEAFF. DNA of the CDR3: TGTGCCAGCAGTTTAAGGACAGGGAGGGTGAGCACTGAAGCTTTCTTT.